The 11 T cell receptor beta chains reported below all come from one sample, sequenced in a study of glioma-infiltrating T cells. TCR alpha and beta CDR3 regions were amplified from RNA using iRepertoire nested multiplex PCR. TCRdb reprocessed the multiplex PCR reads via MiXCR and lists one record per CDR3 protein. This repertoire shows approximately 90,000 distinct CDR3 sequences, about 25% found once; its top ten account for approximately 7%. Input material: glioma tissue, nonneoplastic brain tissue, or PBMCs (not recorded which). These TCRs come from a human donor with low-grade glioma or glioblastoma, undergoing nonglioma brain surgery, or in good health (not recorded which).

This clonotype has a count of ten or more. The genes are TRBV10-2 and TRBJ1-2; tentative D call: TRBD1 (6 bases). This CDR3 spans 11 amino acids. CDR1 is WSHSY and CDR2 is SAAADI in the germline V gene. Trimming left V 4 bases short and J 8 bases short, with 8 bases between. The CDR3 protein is CASSAGDGYTF. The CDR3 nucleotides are TGCGCCAGCAGTGCAGGGGACGGCTACACCTTC.

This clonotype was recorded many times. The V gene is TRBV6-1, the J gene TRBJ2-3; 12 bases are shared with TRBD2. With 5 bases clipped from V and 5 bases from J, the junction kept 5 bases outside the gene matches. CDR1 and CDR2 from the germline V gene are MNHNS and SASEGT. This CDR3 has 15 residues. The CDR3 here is CASSTGLAGRDTQYF. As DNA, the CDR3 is TGTGCCAGCAGTACCGGACTAGCGGGGAGAGATACGCAGTATTTT.

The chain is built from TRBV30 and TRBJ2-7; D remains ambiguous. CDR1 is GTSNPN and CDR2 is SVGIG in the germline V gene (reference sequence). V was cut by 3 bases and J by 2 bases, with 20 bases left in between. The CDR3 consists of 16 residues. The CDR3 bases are TGTGCCTGGAGGGTGAGACGGACGGGCCGTCCCTACGAGCAGTACTTC. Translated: CAWRVRRTGRPYEQYF.

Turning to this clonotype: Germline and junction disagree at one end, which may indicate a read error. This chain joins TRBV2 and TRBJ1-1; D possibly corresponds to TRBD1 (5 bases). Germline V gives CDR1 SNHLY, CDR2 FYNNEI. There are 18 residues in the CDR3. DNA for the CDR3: TGTGCCAGCAGTGAATCAACACTCGACAGCCTTATGAACACTGAAGCCCTCTTT. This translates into CASSESTLDSLMNTEALF.

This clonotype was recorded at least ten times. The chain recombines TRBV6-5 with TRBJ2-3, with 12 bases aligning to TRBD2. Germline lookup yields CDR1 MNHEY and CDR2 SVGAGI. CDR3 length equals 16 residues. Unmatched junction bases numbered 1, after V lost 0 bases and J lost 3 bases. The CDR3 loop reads CASSYSTSGGTDTQYF. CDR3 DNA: TGTGCCAGCAGTTACTCGACTAGCGGGGGTACAGATACGCAGTATTTT.

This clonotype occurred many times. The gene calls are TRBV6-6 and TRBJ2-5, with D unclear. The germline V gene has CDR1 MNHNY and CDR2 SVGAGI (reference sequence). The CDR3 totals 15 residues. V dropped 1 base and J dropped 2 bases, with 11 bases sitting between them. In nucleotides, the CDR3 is TGTGCCAGCAGTTACTACCGAACAACACAAGAGACCCAGTACTTC. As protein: CASSYYRTTQETQYF.

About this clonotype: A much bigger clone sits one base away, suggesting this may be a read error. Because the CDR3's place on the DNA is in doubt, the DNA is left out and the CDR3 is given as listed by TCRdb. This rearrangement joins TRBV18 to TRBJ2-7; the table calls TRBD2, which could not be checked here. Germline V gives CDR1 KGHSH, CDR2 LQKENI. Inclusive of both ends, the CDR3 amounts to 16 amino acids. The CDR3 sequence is CASSPFASGIPYEQCF.

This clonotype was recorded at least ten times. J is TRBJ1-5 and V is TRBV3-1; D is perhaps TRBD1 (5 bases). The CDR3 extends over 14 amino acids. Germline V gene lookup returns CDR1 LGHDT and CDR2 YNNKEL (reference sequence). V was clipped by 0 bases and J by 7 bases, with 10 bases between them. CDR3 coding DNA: TGTGCCAGCAGCCAAGATTCGGCAGGGCAGCCCCAGCATTTT. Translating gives CASSQDSAGQPQHF.

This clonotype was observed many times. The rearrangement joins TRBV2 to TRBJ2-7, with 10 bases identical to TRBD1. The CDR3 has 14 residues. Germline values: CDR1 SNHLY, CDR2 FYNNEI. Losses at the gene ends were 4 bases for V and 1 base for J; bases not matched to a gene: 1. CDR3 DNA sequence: TGTGCCAGCAGTGGGGGACAGGGGTCCTACGAGCAGTACTTC. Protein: CASSGGQGSYEQYF. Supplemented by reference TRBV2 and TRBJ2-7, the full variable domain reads EPEVTQTPSHQVTQMGQEVILRCVPISNHLYFYWYRQILGQKVEFLVSFYNNEISEKSEIFDDQFSVERPDGSNFTLKIRSTKLEDSAMYFCASSGGQGSYEQYFGPGTRLTVT.

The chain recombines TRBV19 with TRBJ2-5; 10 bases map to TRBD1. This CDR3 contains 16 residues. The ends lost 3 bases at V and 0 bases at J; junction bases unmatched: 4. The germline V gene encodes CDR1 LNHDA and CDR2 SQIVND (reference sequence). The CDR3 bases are TGTGCCAGTAGTATTCTGGGACAGGGGTACCAAGAGACCCAGTACTTC. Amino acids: CASSILGQGYQETQYF. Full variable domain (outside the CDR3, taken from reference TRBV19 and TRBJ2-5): DGGITQSPKYLFRKEGQNVTLSCEQNLNHDAMYWYRQDPGQGLRLIYYSQIVNDFQKGDIAEGYSVSREKKESFPLTVTSAQKNPTAFYLCASSILGQGYQETQYFGPGTRLLVL.

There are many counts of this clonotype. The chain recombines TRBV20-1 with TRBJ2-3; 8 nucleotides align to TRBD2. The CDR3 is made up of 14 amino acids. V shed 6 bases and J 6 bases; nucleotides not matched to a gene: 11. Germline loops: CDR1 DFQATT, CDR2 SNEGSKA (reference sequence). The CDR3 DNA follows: TGCAGTGCATCTAAAGGGACTAGTAAGGATACGCAGTATTTT. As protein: CSASKGTSKDTQYF.